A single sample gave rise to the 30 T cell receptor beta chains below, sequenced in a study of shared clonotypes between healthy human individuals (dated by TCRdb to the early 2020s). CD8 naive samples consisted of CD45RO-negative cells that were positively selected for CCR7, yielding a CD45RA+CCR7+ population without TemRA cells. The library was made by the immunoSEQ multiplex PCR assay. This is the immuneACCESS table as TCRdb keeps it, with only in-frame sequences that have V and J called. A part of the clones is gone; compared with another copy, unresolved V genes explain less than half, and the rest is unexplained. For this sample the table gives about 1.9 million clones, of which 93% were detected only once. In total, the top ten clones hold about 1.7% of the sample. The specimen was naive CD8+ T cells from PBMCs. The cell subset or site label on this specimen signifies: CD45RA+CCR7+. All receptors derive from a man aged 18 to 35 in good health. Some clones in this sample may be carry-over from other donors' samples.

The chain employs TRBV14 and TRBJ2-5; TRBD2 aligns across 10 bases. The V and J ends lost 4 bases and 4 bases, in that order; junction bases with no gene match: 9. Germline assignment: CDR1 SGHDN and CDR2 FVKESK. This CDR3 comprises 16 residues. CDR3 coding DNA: TGTGCCAGCAGCCGACTCCTAGCGGGAGAGCTAGAGACCCAGTACTTC. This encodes CASSRLLAGELETQYF.

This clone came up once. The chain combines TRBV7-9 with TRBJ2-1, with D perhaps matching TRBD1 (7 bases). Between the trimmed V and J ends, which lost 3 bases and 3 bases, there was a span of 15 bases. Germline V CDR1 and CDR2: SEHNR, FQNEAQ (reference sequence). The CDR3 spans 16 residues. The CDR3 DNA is TGTGCCAGCAGCTTGGGGAGGACAGGCGGCTACAATGAGCAGTTCTTC. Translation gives CASSLGRTGGYNEQFF. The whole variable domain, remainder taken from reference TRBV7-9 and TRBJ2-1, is DTGVSQNPRHKITKRGQNVTFRCDPISEHNRLYWYRQTLGQGPEFLTYFQNEAQLEKSRLLSDRFSAERPKGSFSTLEIQRTEQGDSAMYLCASSLGRTGGYNEQFFGPGTRLTVL.

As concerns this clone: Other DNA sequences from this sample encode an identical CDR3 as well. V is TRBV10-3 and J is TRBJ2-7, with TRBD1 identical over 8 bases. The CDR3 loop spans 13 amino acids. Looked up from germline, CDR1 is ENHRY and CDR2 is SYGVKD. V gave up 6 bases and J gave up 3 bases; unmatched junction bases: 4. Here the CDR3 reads CAISPDRDYEQYF. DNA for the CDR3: TGTGCCATCAGCCCGGACAGGGACTACGAGCAGTACTTC.

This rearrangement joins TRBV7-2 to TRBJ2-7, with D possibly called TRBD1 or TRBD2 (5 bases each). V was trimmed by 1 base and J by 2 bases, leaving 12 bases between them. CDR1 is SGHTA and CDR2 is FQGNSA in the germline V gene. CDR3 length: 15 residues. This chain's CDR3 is CASSLGGGTAYEQYF. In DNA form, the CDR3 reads TGTGCCAGCAGCTTAGGTGGGGGTACGGCCTACGAGCAGTACTTC.

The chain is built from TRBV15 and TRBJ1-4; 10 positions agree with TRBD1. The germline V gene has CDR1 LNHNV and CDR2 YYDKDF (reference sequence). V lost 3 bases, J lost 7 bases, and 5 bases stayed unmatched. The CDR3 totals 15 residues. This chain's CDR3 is CATSSDRGLAEKLFF. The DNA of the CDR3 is TGTGCCACCAGCAGCGACAGGGGGCTTGCTGAAAAACTGTTTTTT. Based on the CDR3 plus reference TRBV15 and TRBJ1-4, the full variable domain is DAMVIQNPRYQVTQFGKPVTLSCSQTLNHNVMYWYQQKSSQAPKLLFHYYDKDFNNEADTPDNFQSRRPNTSFCFLDIRSPGLGDTAMYLCATSSDRGLAEKLFFGSGTQLSVL.

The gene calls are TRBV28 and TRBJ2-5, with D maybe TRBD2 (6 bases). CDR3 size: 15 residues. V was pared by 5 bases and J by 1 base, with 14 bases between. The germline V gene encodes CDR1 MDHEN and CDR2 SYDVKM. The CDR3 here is CASSPGLRSQETQYF. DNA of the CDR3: TGTGCCAGCAGTCCGGGACTCCGATCCCAAGAGACCCAGTACTTC.

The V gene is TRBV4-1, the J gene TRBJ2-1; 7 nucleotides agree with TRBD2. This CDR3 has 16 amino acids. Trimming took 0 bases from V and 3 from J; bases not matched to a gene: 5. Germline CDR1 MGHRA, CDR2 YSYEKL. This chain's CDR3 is CASSQDAGDLYNEQFF. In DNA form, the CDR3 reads TGCGCCAGCAGCCAAGATGCGGGAGACCTCTACAATGAGCAGTTCTTC.

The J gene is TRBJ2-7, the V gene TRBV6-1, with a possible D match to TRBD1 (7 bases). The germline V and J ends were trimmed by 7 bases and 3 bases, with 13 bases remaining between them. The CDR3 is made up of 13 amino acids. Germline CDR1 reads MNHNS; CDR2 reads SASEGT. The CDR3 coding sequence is TGTGCCAGCAAGTCCCAGGGGGGCTACGAGCAGTACTTC. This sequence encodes CASKSQGGYEQYF.

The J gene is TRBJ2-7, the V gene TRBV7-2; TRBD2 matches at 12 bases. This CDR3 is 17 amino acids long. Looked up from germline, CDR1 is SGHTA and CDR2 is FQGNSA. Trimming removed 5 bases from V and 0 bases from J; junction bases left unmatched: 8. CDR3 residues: CASSEGLAGLSSYEQYF. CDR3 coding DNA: TGTGCCAGCAGCGAAGGACTAGCGGGACTAAGCTCCTACGAGCAGTACTTC. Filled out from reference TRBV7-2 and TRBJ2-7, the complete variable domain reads GAGVSQSPSNKVTEKGKDVELRCDPISGHTALYWYRQSLGQGLEFLIYFQGNSAPDKSGLPSDRFSAERTGGSVSTLTIQRTQQEDSAVYLCASSEGLAGLSSYEQYFGPGTRLTVT.

In nucleotides, the CDR3 is TGTGCCAGCAGTTTTGGACAGGGTTCGGATGAGCAGTTCTTC. Its protein product is CASSFGQGSDEQFF. The chain is built from TRBV28 and TRBJ2-1; 8 positions agree with TRBD1. This CDR3 spans 14 amino acids. V was pared by 3 bases and J by 8 bases, with 6 bases of the junction left unmatched. Germline CDR1 is MDHEN and CDR2 is SYDVKM.

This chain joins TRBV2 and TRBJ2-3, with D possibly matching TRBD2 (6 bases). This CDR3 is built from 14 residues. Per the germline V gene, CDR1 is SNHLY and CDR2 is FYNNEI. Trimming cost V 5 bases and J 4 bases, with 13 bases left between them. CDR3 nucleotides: TGTGCCAGCAGTCCCGGGGGAGCGGCAGATACGCAGTATTTT. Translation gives CASSPGGAADTQYF.

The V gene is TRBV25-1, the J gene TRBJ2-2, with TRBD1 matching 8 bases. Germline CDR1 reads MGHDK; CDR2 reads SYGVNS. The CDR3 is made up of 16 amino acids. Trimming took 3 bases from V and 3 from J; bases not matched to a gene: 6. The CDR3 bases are TGTGCCAGCAGTGACCTTGGACAGGGCGACACCGGGGAGCTGTTTTTT. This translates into CASSDLGQGDTGELFF.

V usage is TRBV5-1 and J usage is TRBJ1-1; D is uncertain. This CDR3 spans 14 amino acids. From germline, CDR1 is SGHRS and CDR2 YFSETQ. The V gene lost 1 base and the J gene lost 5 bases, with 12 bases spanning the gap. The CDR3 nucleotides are TGCGCCAGCAGCTTGCACCGTCTTCAAACTGAAGCTTTCTTT. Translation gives CASSLHRLQTEAFF.

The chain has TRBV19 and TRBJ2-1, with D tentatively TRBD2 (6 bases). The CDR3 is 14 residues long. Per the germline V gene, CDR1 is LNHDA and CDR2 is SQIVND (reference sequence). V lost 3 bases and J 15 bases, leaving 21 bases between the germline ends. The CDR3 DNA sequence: TGTGCCAGTAGTATCGGGGGTCAGGGTTTGCCGATGTTCTTC. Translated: CASSIGGQGLPMFF.

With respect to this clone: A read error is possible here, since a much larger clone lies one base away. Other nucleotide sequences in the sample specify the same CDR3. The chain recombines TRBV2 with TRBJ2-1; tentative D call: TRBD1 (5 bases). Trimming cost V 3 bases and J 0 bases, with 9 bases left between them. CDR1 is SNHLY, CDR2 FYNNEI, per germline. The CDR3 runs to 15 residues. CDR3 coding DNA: TGTGCCAGCAGTGAGGGGCAGGGCTCCTACAATGAGCAGTTCTTC. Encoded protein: CASSEGQGSYNEQFF.

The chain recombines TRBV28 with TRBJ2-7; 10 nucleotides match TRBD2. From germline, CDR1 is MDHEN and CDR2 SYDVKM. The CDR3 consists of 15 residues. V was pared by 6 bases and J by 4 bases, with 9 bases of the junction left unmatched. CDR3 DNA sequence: TGTGCCAGCAGAACGCCTAGCGGGAGTGGGTACGAGCAGTACTTC. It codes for CASRTPSGSGYEQYF.

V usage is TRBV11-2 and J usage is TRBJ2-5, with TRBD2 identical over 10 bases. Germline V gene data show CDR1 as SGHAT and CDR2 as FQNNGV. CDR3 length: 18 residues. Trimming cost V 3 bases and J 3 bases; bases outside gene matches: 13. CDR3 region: CASSFFPTSGIVEETQYF. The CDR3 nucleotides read TGTGCCAGCAGCTTTTTTCCCACTAGCGGGATCGTAGAAGAGACCCAGTACTTC.

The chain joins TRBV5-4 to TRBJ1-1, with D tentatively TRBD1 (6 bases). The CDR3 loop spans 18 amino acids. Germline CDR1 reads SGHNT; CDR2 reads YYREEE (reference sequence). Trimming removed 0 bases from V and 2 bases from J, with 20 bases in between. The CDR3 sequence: CASSLDATLQGLNTEAFF. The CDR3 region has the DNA TGTGCCAGCAGCTTGGACGCAACCCTACAGGGCCTAAACACTGAAGCTTTCTTT.

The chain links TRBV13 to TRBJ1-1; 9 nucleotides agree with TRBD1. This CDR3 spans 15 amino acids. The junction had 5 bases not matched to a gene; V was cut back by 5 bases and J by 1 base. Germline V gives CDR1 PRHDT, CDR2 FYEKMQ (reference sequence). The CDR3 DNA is TGTGCCAGCAGCATTCGGACAGGGGAGAACACTGAAGCTTTCTTT. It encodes CASSIRTGENTEAFF. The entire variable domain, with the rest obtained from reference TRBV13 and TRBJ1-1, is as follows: AAGVIQSPRHLIKEKRETATLKCYPIPRHDTVYWYQQGPGQDPQFLISFYEKMQSDKGSIPDRFSAQQFSDYHSELNMSSLELGDSALYFCASSIRTGENTEAFFGQGTRLTVV.

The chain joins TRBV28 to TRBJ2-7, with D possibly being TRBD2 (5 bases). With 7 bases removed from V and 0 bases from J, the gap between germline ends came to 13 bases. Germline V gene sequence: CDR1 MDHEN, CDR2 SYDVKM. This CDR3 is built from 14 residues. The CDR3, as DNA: TGTGCCAGCACCGATCCGGGAAGCTCCTACGAGCAGTACTTC. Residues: CASTDPGSSYEQYF.

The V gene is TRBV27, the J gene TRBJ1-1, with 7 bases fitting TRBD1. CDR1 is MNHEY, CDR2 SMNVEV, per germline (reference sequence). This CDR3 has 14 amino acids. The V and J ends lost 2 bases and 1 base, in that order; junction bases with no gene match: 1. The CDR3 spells CASSLHRGNTEAFF. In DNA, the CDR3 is TGTGCCAGCAGTTTACACAGGGGGAACACTGAAGCTTTCTTT.

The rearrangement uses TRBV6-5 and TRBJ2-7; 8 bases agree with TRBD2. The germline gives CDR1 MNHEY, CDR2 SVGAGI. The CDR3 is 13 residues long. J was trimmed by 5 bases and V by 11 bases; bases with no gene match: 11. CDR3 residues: CASSSSGTNEQYF. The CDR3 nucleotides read TGTGCCTCCTCGAGTAGCGGGACCAACGAGCAGTACTTC.

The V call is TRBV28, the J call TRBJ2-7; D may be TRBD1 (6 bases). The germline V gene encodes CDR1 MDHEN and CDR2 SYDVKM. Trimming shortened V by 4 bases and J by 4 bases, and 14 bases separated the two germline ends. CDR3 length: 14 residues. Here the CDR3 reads CASSSQDRTYEQYF. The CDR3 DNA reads TGTGCCAGCAGTTCGCAAGACAGGACATACGAGCAGTACTTC.

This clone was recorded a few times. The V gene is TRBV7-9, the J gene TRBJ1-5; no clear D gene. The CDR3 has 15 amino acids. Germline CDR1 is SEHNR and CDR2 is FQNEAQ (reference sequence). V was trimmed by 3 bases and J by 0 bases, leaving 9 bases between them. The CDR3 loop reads CASSFGHYSNQPQHF. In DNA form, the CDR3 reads TGTGCCAGCAGCTTTGGGCACTATAGCAATCAGCCCCAGCATTTT.

CDR3 nucleotide sequence: TGTGCCAGCAGCGTAGAGCTGCTGCGGGAGGGTCAAGGCCTCTCCTACAATGAGCAGTTCTTC. This codes for CASSVELLREGQGLSYNEQFF. This chain uses TRBV9 with TRBJ2-1; 9 nucleotides line up with TRBD2. The germline V gene encodes CDR1 SGDLS and CDR2 YYNGEE. The CDR3 is made up of 21 amino acids. With V trimmed by 0 bases and J by 0 bases, 16 bases remained unmatched.

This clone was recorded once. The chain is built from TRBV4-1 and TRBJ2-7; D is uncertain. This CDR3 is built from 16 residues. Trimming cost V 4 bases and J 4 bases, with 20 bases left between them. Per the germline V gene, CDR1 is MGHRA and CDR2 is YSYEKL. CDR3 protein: CASSPLAAGGGYEQYF. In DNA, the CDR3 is TGCGCCAGCAGCCCTCTGGCGGCCGGTGGTGGTTACGAGCAGTACTTC.

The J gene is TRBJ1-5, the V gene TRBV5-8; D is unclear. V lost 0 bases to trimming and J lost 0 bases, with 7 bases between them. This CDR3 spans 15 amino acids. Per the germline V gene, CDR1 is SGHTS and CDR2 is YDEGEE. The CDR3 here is CASSLGGYSNQPQHF. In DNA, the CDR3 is TGTGCCAGCAGCTTGGGAGGGTATAGCAATCAGCCCCAGCATTTT.

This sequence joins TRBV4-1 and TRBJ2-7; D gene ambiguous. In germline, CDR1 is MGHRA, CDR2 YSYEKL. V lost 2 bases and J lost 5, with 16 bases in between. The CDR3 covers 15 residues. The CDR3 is CASSQNRYGGNEQYF. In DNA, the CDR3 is TGCGCCAGCAGCCAAAATAGGTACGGTGGAAACGAGCAGTACTTC.

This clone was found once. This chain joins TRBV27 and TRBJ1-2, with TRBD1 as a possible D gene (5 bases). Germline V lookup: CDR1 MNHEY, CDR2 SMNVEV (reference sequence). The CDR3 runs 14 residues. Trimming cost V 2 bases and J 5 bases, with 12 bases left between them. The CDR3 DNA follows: TGTGCCAGCAGTTTAACAGGTGCGGGGTATGGCTACACCTTC. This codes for CASSLTGAGYGYTF.

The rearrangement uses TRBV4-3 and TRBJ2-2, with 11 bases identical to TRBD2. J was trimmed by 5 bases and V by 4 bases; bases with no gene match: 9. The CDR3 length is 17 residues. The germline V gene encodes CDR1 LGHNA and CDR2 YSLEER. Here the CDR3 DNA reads TGCGCCAGCAGCCCCGAACTAGCGGGAGCAAAGACCGGGGAGCTGTTTTTT. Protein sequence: CASSPELAGAKTGELFF.